This is a list of T cell receptor beta chains from one sample in a study of monozygotic twins with inflammatory bowel disease. TCRdb derives one entry per CDR3 protein from the 5' RACE reads, leaving out DNA. Its table lists approximately 340,000 distinct CDR3 sequences. Material for sequencing was blood. Receptors were obtained from a human donor with ulcerative colitis or Crohn's disease, or a healthy co-twin of an affected twin (not recorded which). Both conserved end residues are part of each CDR3.

>TRBV30|TRBJ1-1
CAWSGWTDPSEAFF
>TRBV7-2|TRBJ2-7
CASTLGLARPTYEQYF
>TRBV9|TRBJ2-5
CASSAEGTEETQYF
>TRBV5-1|TRBJ2-3
CASSSGYTGISTDTQYF
>TRBV7-9|TRBJ2-1
CASSSREVEQFF
>TRBV20-1|TRBJ2-5
CSARVAGRAQETQYF
>TRBV5-1|TRBJ2-7
CASSVTSGQEQYF
>TRBV5-1|TRBJ2-7
CASSVADSSYEQYF
>TRBV27|TRBJ2-2
CASSPRELNTGELFF
>TRBV28|TRBJ2-7
CASADQGLAYEQYF
>TRBV29-1|TRBJ1-2
CSVLAGSTNYGYTF
>TRBV30|TRBJ2-3
CAWATGTSSTDTQYF
>TRBV4-3|TRBJ2-7
CASSQERQGSYEQYF
>TRBV6-1|TRBJ2-2
CASSWTSGTGGELFF
>TRBV11-2|TRBJ2-6
CASSLDSGGMSRANVLTF
>TRBV29-1|TRBJ2-7
CSVEDRQYEQYF
>TRBV27|TRBJ2-7
CASSFGRATYEQYF
>TRBV6-5|TRBJ2-2
CASSYGNPGELFF
>TRBV6-1|TRBJ1-1
CASIRDGVRTEAFF
>TRBV28|TRBJ1-4
CASSRDSSTNEKLFF
>TRBV6-2/TRBV6-3|TRBJ1-1
CASSSFGNTEAFF
>TRBV5-1|TRBJ2-1
CASSLPAGRNEQFF